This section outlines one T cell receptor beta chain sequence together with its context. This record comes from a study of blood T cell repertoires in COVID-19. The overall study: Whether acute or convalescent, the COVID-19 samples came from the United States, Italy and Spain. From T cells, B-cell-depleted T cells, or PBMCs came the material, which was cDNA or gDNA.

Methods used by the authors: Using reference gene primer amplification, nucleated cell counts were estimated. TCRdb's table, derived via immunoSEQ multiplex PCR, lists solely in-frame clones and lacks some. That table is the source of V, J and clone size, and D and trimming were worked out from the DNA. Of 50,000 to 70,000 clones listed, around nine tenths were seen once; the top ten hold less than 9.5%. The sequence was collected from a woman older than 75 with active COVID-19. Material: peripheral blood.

CDR3 in amino acids: CASGSAGAYNEQFF. The CDR3 region has the DNA TGTGCTAGTGGTTCCGCCGGGGCCTACAATGAGCAGTTCTTC. The chain couples TRBV12-5 to TRBJ2-1, with a possible D match to TRBD2 (5 bases). Trimming took off 4 bases at V and 2 bases at J, with 9 bases between the two ends. The germline CDR1 and CDR2 sequences are LGHNT and FRNRAP. The CDR3 is 14 amino acids.